This T cell receptor beta chain was captured by sequencing in a study of T-cell reconstitution after alpha-beta-depleted transplantation in children (dated by TCRdb to the mid-2010s). Looking at the study overall: T-cell immune reconstitution after TCRalphabeta/CD19-depleted allogeneic hematopoietic cell transplantation in children was quantitatively tracked in the study by means of TCR repertoire profiling.

Note on this clonotype: Its antigen target is currently unknown. Possible read error: a much larger clone is one base away.

The CDR3 numbers 13 residues from cysteine through phenylalanine. Only CDR3 DNA is held: 39 bases, read in frame from base 1. The germline V gene sets CDR1 to SNHLY and CDR2 to FYNNEI. The library was produced with PCR. Instrument on record: Illumina HiSeq 2500. Molecular barcoding was employed in the preparation of TCR libraries, with unique molecular identifiers being used to normalize TCRbeta repertoire quantification. TCRdb redid the processing of the public reads, applying fastp at Q25 and MiXCR, and retained in-frame beta chains. Here each entry gathers all rows of one CDR3 protein and keeps the most common genes and DNA. This sample comprises fewer than 120,000 distinct CDR3 sequences, 10% of them detected only once. Jointly, the top ten make up over 8% of the sample.

The chain couples TRBV2 to TRBJ1-2, with the D gene not clear enough to name. This TCR was sampled from a human donor who donated a stem cell graft to a child with acute lymphoblastic leukemia. The sample here was PBMCs from the stem cell graft donor, taken from the stem cell graft. The CDR3 protein: CASSDGRFYVYTF. The sequenced DNA is TGTGCCAGCAGTGATGGCAGATTCTATGTCTACACCTTC.